A single sample gave rise to the 14 T cell receptor beta chains below, sequenced in a study of human versus mouse CDR3 diversity and MHC coevolution. Assay used: immunoSEQ multiplex PCR; TCRdb lists only in-frame clones, some missing. Of tens of thousands of clones in the sample, roughly 95% were seen once. Sequencing was performed on naive CD4+ T cells from blood. Subset denoted: CD45RO-negative CD62L-positive naive CD4 T cells. The source is a person aged 25-75 years in good health.

This chain links TRBV11-3 with TRBJ2-2; D remains unclear. This CDR3 has 13 amino acids. Trimming left V 5 bases short and J 1 base short, with 5 bases between. The germline V gene encodes CDR1 SGHNT and CDR2 YENEEA. CDR3 residues: CASSPVNTGELFF. The CDR3 DNA reads TGTGCCAGCAGCCCGGTGAACACCGGGGAGCTGTTTTTT.

The chain joins TRBV6-1 to TRBJ1-3; 8 nucleotides match TRBD1. With 1 base clipped from V and 3 bases from J, the junction kept 5 bases outside the gene matches. The CDR3 covers 16 residues. Germline V gene lookup returns CDR1 MNHNS and CDR2 SASEGT. The CDR3 loop is CASSEGPGGFGNTIYF. DNA for the CDR3: TGTGCCAGCAGTGAAGGCCCAGGGGGCTTTGGAAACACCATATATTTT.

The gene calls are TRBV19 and TRBJ2-1, with D perhaps TRBD1 (6 bases). From germline, CDR1 is LNHDA and CDR2 SQIVND (reference sequence). V gave up 9 bases and J gave up 4 bases, with 10 bases separating them. The CDR3 consists of 12 residues. CDR3 amino acids: CASAGQYNEQFF. The CDR3 DNA reads as TGTGCCAGCGCTGGACAGTACAATGAGCAGTTCTTC.

This chain joins TRBV6-5 and TRBJ1-2; 9 positions agree with TRBD1. The CDR3 contains 13 residues. Trimming removed 4 bases from V and 8 bases from J; junction bases left unmatched: 5. Germline V gives CDR1 MNHEY, CDR2 SVGAGI. CDR3 nucleotide sequence: TGTGCCAGCAGTTGGACAGGGGCTGGAGGCTACACCTTC. As protein: CASSWTGAGGYTF.

The rearrangement uses TRBV18 and TRBJ2-7; D might be TRBD2 (6 bases). The CDR3 has 16 residues. Germline V gene sequence: CDR1 KGHSH, CDR2 LQKENI. With 0 bases removed from V and 3 bases from J, the gap between germline ends came to 15 bases. CDR3 amino acids: CASSPPPGLARYEQYF. The DNA for the CDR3 is TGTGCCAGCTCACCACCCCCGGGACTTGCTCGCTACGAGCAGTACTTC.

The CDR3 spells CASSPLAGRADTQYF. The CDR3 coding sequence is TGTGCCAGCAGCCCACTAGCGGGGAGGGCAGATACGCAGTATTTT. The V gene is TRBV7-2, the J gene TRBJ2-3; TRBD2 matches at 10 bases. Losses at the gene ends were 5 bases for V and 4 bases for J; bases not matched to a gene: 6. Germline-derived CDR1 and CDR2 are SGHTA and FQGNSA. The CDR3 has 15 amino acids. The full variable domain, in which reference TRBV7-2 and TRBJ2-3 provide the parts outside the CDR3, is GAGVSQSPSNKVTEKGKDVELRCDPISGHTALYWYRQSLGQGLEFLIYFQGNSAPDKSGLPSDRFSAERTGGSVSTLTIQRTQQEDSAVYLCASSPLAGRADTQYFGPGTRLTVL.

The rearrangement joins TRBV6-6 to TRBJ1-5, with 7 bases identical to TRBD1. From germline, CDR1 is MNHNY and CDR2 SVGAGI (reference sequence). The J segment lost 10 bases and the V segment lost 1 base, leaving 4 bases of the junction unmatched. The length of the CDR3 is 13 residues. This CDR3 reads CASSYFDREPQHF. In DNA form, the CDR3 reads TGTGCCAGCAGTTACTTCGACAGGGAACCCCAGCATTTT.

The rearrangement uses TRBV11-3 and TRBJ1-1; possible D gene TRBD1, 6 bases. The CDR3 spans 15 residues. Germline loops: CDR1 SGHNT, CDR2 YENEEA. V lost 6 bases, J lost 1 base, and 15 bases lay in between. The CDR3 sequence is CASRGDGTQNTEAFF. DNA of the CDR3: TGTGCCAGCAGAGGCGACGGGACACAGAACACTGAAGCTTTCTTT.

V usage is TRBV11-1 and J usage is TRBJ2-5, with TRBD1 as a possible D gene (6 bases). The J call may be wrong; the DNA end is better matched by TRBJ2-7. Germline V gene sequence: CDR1 SGHAT, CDR2 FQDESV (reference sequence). The CDR3 runs 15 residues. DNA for the CDR3: TGTGCCAGCAGCATACGCCGAACAGGGATTCACGAGCAGTACTTC. Its protein is CASSIRRTGIHEQYF.

This clone was seen just once. This rearrangement joins TRBV27 to TRBJ2-7; 13 bases are shared with TRBD2. Germline V gene lookup returns CDR1 MNHEY and CDR2 SMNVEV (reference sequence). V lost 5 bases to trimming and J lost 6 bases; unmatched junction nucleotides: 7. The CDR3 runs 15 residues. The chain's CDR3 is CASSPRRTSGSEQYF. The DNA for the CDR3 is TGTGCCAGCAGTCCGCGCCGGACTAGCGGGAGCGAGCAGTACTTC.

The chain employs TRBV5-1 and TRBJ2-7, with 9 bases that match TRBD1. CDR1 is SGHRS, CDR2 YFSETQ, per germline. V was pared by 4 bases and J by 12 bases, with 8 bases of the junction left unmatched. The CDR3 consists of 12 residues. CDR3 in amino acids: CASSRGQGRMYF. Written as DNA, the CDR3 is TGCGCCAGCAGCAGGGGACAGGGTCGTATGTACTTC.

This chain joins TRBV7-2 and TRBJ1-1; 8 nucleotides align to TRBD1. Germline CDR1 SGHTA, CDR2 FQGNSA. Trimming took 5 bases from V and 4 from J; bases not matched to a gene: 9. The CDR3 runs to 15 residues. The CDR3 is CASSPNTGTGTEAFF. CDR3 nucleotides: TGTGCCAGCAGCCCCAATACCGGGACAGGCACTGAAGCTTTCTTT.

V is TRBV30 and J is TRBJ1-1; 7 bases map to TRBD1. The ends lost 2 bases at V and 0 bases at J; junction bases unmatched: 3. This CDR3 is 14 amino acids long. The germline gives CDR1 GTSNPN, CDR2 SVGIG (reference sequence). The CDR3 bases are TGTGCCTGGAGTTGGGACAGTCTGAACACTGAAGCTTTCTTT. It yields the protein CAWSWDSLNTEAFF.

The chain combines TRBV2 with TRBJ1-2, with D perhaps TRBD1 (5 bases). Trimming left V 0 bases short and J 8 bases short, with 13 bases between. CDR1 and CDR2 (germline): SNHLY, FYNNEI. The CDR3 runs to 14 residues. The CDR3 protein is CASSEAPNQGGYTF. The CDR3 bases are TGTGCCAGCAGTGAAGCGCCCAACCAGGGCGGCTACACCTTC.